Sequencing of this T cell receptor (beta chain) was carried out in a study of shared clonotypes between healthy human individuals. For the study at large: CD4 naive and memory got three plates each, CD8 naive two, CD8 memory one.

Data came from immunoSEQ multiplex PCR; TCRdb stores just in-frame clones and leaves some out. The table shows roughly 1.5 million clones, with around 98% occurring only once. CDR3 length: 14 amino acids. CDR1 and CDR2 from the germline V gene are SGHRS and YFSETQ. Trimming removed 4 bases from V and 6 bases from J; junction bases left unmatched: 7. The study separated CD4+ cells into CD45RA+ naive and CD45RA-negative memory subsets. The sequence derives from a man aged 25-45 years in good health. Sequencing used naive CD4+ T cells sorted from blood. Subset denoted: CD45RA+ positively selected. This chain connects TRBV5-1 to TRBJ2-7; 10 nucleotides line up with TRBD2. The CDR3 here is CASSLPSGSGEQYF. The CDR3 DNA reads as TGCGCCAGCAGCCTCCCTAGCGGGAGCGGCGAGCAGTACTTC.